This is a list of T cell receptor beta chains from one sample in a study of T cell changes during pregnancy in multiple sclerosis. Here immunoSEQ multiplex PCR was the method, and the copy in TCRdb shows in-frame clones only, minus some. The sample lists 60,000 to 65,000 clones, roughly 91% seen once, with less than 2.5% in the top ten. Specimen: peripheral blood, collected in the second trimester of pregnancy. The receptors come from a female donor in good health, enrolled as a control in a pregnancy study. Both conserved end residues are part of each CDR3. The order of the fields is clone size, V gene, D gene, J gene, CDR3 protein, CDR3 DNA. The D gene is left open where the match is weak. Rows may omit the clone size; those that give it use once, few, many or a size class.

-	TRBV10-1	TRBD1	TRBJ2-1	CASSDQRTGYNEQFF	TGCGCCAGCAGTGACCAACGGACAGGGTACAATGAGCAGTTCTTC
-	TRBV28	-	TRBJ1-5	CASSLSEGMGNQPQHF	TGTGCCAGCAGTTTATCGGAGGGGATGGGCAATCAGCCCCAGCATTTT
-	TRBV2	TRBD2	TRBJ2-3	CASTLGGGSTDTQYF	TGTGCCAGCACTCTGGGGGGGGGTAGCACAGATACGCAGTATTTT
-	TRBV29-1	-	TRBJ2-7	CSVLSYEQYF	TGCAGCGTTCTCTCCTACGAGCAGTACTTC
-	TRBV4-1	-	TRBJ2-7	CASSHPGEGYEQYF	TGCGCCAGCAGCCATCCAGGGGAGGGATACGAGCAGTACTTC
-	TRBV15	TRBD1	TRBJ2-1	CATSRDSDRGPNEQFF	TGTGCCACCAGCAGAGATTCGGACAGGGGGCCCAATGAGCAGTTCTTC
few	TRBV30	TRBD1	TRBJ1-1	CAWSLTGGLGTEAFF	TGTGCCTGGAGTTTAACAGGGGGCTTAGGCACTGAAGCTTTCTTT
once	TRBV7-8	-	TRBJ2-6	CASSLELTGSGANVLTF	TGTGCCAGCAGCTTAGAACTCACGGGCTCTGGGGCCAACGTCCTGACTTTC
once	TRBV2	-	TRBJ2-1	CASSGSSSYNEQFF	TGTGCCAGCAGTGGATCTAGCTCCTACAATGAGCAGTTCTTC
-	TRBV2	TRBD1	TRBJ1-5	CASTLRRTGAHQPQHF	TGTGCCAGCACCCTCAGGCGGACAGGGGCACATCAGCCCCAGCATTTT
-	TRBV28	-	TRBJ2-7	CASSSGLPSYEQYF	TGTGCCAGCAGTTCCGGACTACCTTCCTACGAGCAGTACTTC
-	TRBV4-2	TRBD1	TRBJ2-5	CASSHPGTGGETQYF	TGTGCCAGCAGCCACCCCGGGACAGGGGGAGAGACCCAGTACTTC
-	TRBV2	-	TRBJ1-4	CASRSDYNEKLFF	TGTGCCAGCAGGTCAGACTATAATGAAAAACTGTTTTTT
-	TRBV27	TRBD2	TRBJ2-7	CASSWGGRSHEQYF	TGTGCCAGCAGTTGGGGCGGGAGGTCCCACGAGCAGTACTTC
-	TRBV7-2	-	TRBJ1-6	CASSPQIGSNSPLHF	TGTGCCAGCAGCCCCCAGATCGGGTCGAATTCACCCCTCCACTTT
-	TRBV28	-	TRBJ2-4	CASSLSELGKGKNIQYF	TGTGCCAGCAGTTTGAGTGAGTTGGGGAAGGGGAAAAACATTCAGTACTTC